Each of the 5 T cell receptor beta chains below was sequenced from the same sample in a study of T-cell reconstitution after alpha-beta-depleted transplantation in children. The TCRbeta library incorporated unique molecular identifiers. Each CDR3 protein is one row after TCRdb ran MiXCR on the PCR reads. The top ten clones hold approximately 1% of a sample with 600,000 to 700,000 distinct CDR3 sequences, 15% to 20% of them seen once. The source material was PBMCs from the stem cell graft donor, sampled from the stem cell graft. The source is a human donor who donated a stem cell graft to a child with acute myeloid leukemia.

The CDR3 sequence: CSARQEPGPFF. Here the CDR3 DNA reads TGCAGTGCTAGGCAGGAGCCGGGACCATTCTTT. The chain couples TRBV20-1 to TRBJ1-1; tentative D call: TRBD1 (5 bases). Germline V lookup: CDR1 DFQATT, CDR2 SNEGSKA (reference sequence). Trimming cost V 3 bases and J 14 bases, with 16 bases left between them. The CDR3 runs 11 residues.

This clonotype was recorded at least ten times. V gene TRBV5-6 combines with J gene TRBJ2-2, with D hard to call. The CDR3 has 14 residues. Per the germline V gene, CDR1 is SGHDT and CDR2 is YYEEEE. V was clipped by 2 bases and J by 5 bases, with 10 bases between them. Written as DNA, the CDR3 is TGTGCCAGCAGCTTATTAGGGCGGACCGGGGAGCTGTTTTTT. Residues: CASSLLGRTGELFF.

This clonotype was detected ten times or more. The chain combines TRBV20-1 with TRBJ1-2; weak D call: TRBD1 (5 bases). Germline V gene lookup returns CDR1 DFQATT and CDR2 SNEGSKA (reference sequence). V lost 5 bases and J 0 bases, leaving 16 bases between the germline ends. The CDR3 is 15 amino acids. The CDR3, as DNA: TGCAGTGCTCCCGGGCGGGGCGCCGCTAACTATGGCTACACCTTC. Protein sequence: CSAPGRGAANYGYTF.

For the CDR3, the DNA is TGTGCCAGCAGCCCGGACAGCTCTAGCACAGATACGCAGTATTTT. This sequence encodes CASSPDSSSTDTQYF. The gene calls are TRBV7-9 and TRBJ2-3; a possible D gene is TRBD1 (6 bases). Germline assignment: CDR1 SEHNR and CDR2 FQNEAQ (reference sequence). The length of the CDR3 is 15 residues. V dropped 5 bases and J dropped 0 bases, with 12 bases sitting between them. The full variable domain, its missing parts supplied by reference TRBV7-9 and TRBJ2-3, is DTGVSQNPRHKITKRGQNVTFRCDPISEHNRLYWYRQTLGQGPEFLTYFQNEAQLEKSRLLSDRFSAERPKGSFSTLEIQRTEQGDSAMYLCASSPDSSSTDTQYFGPGTRLTVL.

The V and J genes are TRBV3-1 and TRBJ2-2; D tentatively fits TRBD1 or TRBD2 (6 bases each). Germline CDR1 reads LGHDT; CDR2 reads YNNKEL (reference sequence). The ends were cut back, 0 bases at V and 3 bases at J, with 20 bases in the middle. This CDR3 contains 19 residues. The CDR3: CASSQEVRGPQVDTGELFF. DNA for the CDR3: TGTGCCAGCAGCCAAGAGGTCCGGGGGCCCCAGGTTGACACCGGGGAGCTGTTTTTT.